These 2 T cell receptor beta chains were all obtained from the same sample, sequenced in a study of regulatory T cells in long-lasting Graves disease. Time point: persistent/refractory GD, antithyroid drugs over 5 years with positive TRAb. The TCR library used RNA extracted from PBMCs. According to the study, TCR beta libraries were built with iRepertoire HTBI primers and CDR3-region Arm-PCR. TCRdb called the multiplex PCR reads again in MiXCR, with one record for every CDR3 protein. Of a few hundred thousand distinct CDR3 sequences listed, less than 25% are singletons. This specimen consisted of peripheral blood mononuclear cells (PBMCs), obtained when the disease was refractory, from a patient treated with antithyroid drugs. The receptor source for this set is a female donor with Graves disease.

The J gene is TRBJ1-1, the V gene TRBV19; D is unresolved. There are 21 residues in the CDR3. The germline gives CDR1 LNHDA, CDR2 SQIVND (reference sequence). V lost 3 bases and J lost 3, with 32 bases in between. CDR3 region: CASSISRVVFKSPQADTEAFF. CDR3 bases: TGTGCCAGTAGTATCTCTCGGGTTGTTTTCAAGAGCCCCCAAGCCGACACTGAAGCTTTCTTT.

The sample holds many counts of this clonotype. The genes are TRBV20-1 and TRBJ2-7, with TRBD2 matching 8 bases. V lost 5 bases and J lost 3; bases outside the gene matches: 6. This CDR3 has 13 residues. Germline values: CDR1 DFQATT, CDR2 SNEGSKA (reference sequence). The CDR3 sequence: CSAFAGGSYEQYF. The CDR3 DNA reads TGCAGTGCTTTTGCGGGAGGAAGCTACGAGCAGTACTTC.